This T cell receptor beta chain was captured by sequencing in a study of blood T cell repertoires in COVID-19. Background on the study: Samples came from the United States, Italy and Spain, spanning acute and convalescent COVID-19.

CDR1 is MDHEN and CDR2 is SYDVKM in the germline V gene. V dropped 5 bases and J dropped 8; count of bases not matched to a gene: 10. The CDR3 covers 15 residues. Method: immunoSEQ multiplex PCR; TCRdb's copy keeps in-frame clones and lacks some. The sample includes around 390,000 clones, 85% to 90% seen only once; the top ten take approximately 9.3%. This receptor was identified in a woman aged 50 to 60 who had recovered from COVID-19. Source material: PBMCs or T cells enriched from blood (not recorded which). The rearrangement joins TRBV28 to TRBJ2-1; 9 nucleotides agree with TRBD1. The DNA of the CDR3 is TGTGCCAGCAGTGGGACAGGGTTCGGGGTTTATGAGCAGTTCTTC. Its translation is CASSGTGFGVYEQFF.